The present entry profiles one T cell receptor beta chain with its context. Individuals in the exposed group had encountered a COVID-19 case within 2 weeks preceding study entry. This specimen belongs to a study of blood T cell repertoires in COVID-19. Turning to the study itself: Italy, Spain and the United States were the sources of the convalescent and acute COVID-19 samples.

CDR3 length: 16 residues. CDR1 and CDR2 from the germline V gene are SGHRS and YFSETQ. V lost 2 bases, J lost 4 bases, and 9 bases stayed unmatched. As originally analysed: It was from reference gene primer amplification that nucleated cell counts were estimated. The protocol was immunoSEQ multiplex PCR, while the TCRdb copy is restricted to in-frame clones and leaves out a portion. D and trimming come from the DNA, and the V and J calls and clone size come from that table. The sample records about 200,000 clones, around nine tenths being singletons. This receptor was taken from a woman younger than 45 who had been exposed to COVID-19. J is TRBJ1-3 and V is TRBV5-1, with 7 nucleotides matching TRBD1. Sequencing used PBMCs or T cells enriched from blood (not recorded which). The CDR3 here is CASSLPDRVGGNTIYF. The CDR3 nucleotides read TGCGCCAGCAGCTTACCCGACAGGGTCGGAGGAAACACCATATATTTT.